The rows below give T cell receptor beta chains drawn from one sample of a study of human T cells and chemical hapten exposure. TCRdb recomputed calls from the RACE reads with MiXCR, one row per CDR3 protein. The repertoire holds more than 85,000 distinct CDR3 sequences, with 9.5% to 12% as singletons. Sequencing used whole blood, obtained in connection with sensitization to the hapten diphenylcyclopropenone (DPC). Receptors were obtained from a man aged 40-55 years with alopecia areata. Some clones in this sample may be carry-over from other donors' samples. CDR3s include the opening cysteine and the closing phenylalanine or tryptophan. A D gene is named only where the DNA matches it firmly. Size values are once, few and many counts, or a class for expanded clones, and some rows have none.

D	size	length	V	J	DNA	CDR3
.	.	17	TRBV7-9	TRBJ1-5	TGTGCCAGCAGCTTAGCTCAAGGAACAGGGTGGTCTCAGCCCCAGCATTTT	CASSLAQGTGWSQPQHF
.	many	21	TRBV3-1	TRBJ2-4	TGTGCCAGCAGCCAAGATTGGTCGGCGGGACAAGCGGCGGTCGCCAAAAACATTCAGTACTTC	CASSQDWSAGQAAVAKNIQYF
TRBD1	.	13	TRBV6-5	TRBJ1-2	TGTGCCAGCAGCCGGGACAGTAACTATGGCTACACCTTC	CASSRDSNYGYTF
.	.	16	TRBV7-9	TRBJ2-6	TGTGCCAGCAGCGTGGTAAAGGGCTCTGGGGCCAACGTCCTGACTTTC	CASSVVKGSGANVLTF
.	many	14	TRBV7-2	TRBJ1-1	TGTGCCAGCAGCTTGCCCGGAGGTCACACTGAAGCTTTCTTT	CASSLPGGHTEAFF
.	few	13	TRBV6-2/TRBV6-3	TRBJ1-6	TGTGCCAGCAGTTTTAAACCGAATTCACCCCTCCACTTT	CASSFKPNSPLHF
TRBD2	.	14	TRBV20-1	TRBJ2-3	TGCAGTGGTTTGCTAGCGGGAGTATGGGATACGCAGTATTTT	CSGLLAGVWDTQYF
.	few	15	TRBV29-1	TRBJ2-1	TGCAGCGTCGATTTTGAGGGTTCCCCCTACAATGAGCAGTTCTTC	CSVDFEGSPYNEQFF
.	few	14	TRBV6-1	TRBJ2-2	TGTGCCAGCAGTGCTGGAGGGGATGCCGGGGAGCTGTTTTTT	CASSAGGDAGELFF
TRBD1	.	15	TRBV6-5	TRBJ2-3	TGTGCCAGCAGTTACTCCGGGACAGGCACAGATACGCAGTATTTT	CASSYSGTGTDTQYF
.	few	14	TRBV6-6	TRBJ2-3	TGTGCCAGCGTGTCCGGACAAGCGGTAGATACGCAGTATTTT	CASVSGQAVDTQYF
.	.	14	TRBV10-3	TRBJ2-3	TGTGCCATCAGTGAGTCCACAGGGTCAGATACGCAGTATTTT	CAISESTGSDTQYF
.	many	15	TRBV28	TRBJ1-5	TGTGCCAGCAGCAAAAAACCGGGACCCAATCAGCCCCAGCATTTT	CASSKKPGPNQPQHF
.	many	16	TRBV21-1	TRBJ2-1	TGTGCCAGCAGCAATGCAGGGGGGACTAGCTGCCATGAGCAGTTCTTC	CASSNAGGTSCHEQFF
.	few	13	TRBV7-2	TRBJ1-1	TGTGCCAGCAGCTTAGAGCGGCACACTGAAGCTTTCTTT	CASSLERHTEAFF
.	few	14	TRBV5-4	TRBJ2-5	TGTGCCAGCAGCTTGGAGGGGGGATGGGAGACCCAGTACTTC	CASSLEGGWETQYF
TRBD2	many	14	TRBV20-1	TRBJ2-1	TGCAGTGCTAGGGATCTAGCGGGAGGGGAAGAGCAGTTCTTC	CSARDLAGGEEQFF
TRBD2	.	17	TRBV4-2	TRBJ2-7	TGTGCCAGCAGCCCAAGGTCGGGAGGGTCGCCCTCCTACGAGCAGTACTTC	CASSPRSGGSPSYEQYF
.	many	14	TRBV5-4	TRBJ1-2	TGTGCCAGCAGCTTGGAGGTGGTCCCCTATGGCTACACCTTC	CASSLEVVPYGYTF
.	few	11	TRBV5-4	TRBJ1-2	TGTGCCAGCAGCTTGGTGGGAATAGCCACCTTC	CASSLVGIATF
TRBD1	.	16	TRBV6-2/TRBV6-3	TRBJ1-5	TGTGCCAGCAGAGTATCACCGGGACAGGGAGATCAGCCCCAGCATTTT	CASRVSPGQGDQPQHF
TRBD1	few	16	TRBV29-1	TRBJ2-3	TGCAGCGTTGATAGCAGGGGGCGTGTTGGGACAGATACGCAGTATTTT	CSVDSRGRVGTDTQYF
.	few	12	TRBV5-5	TRBJ2-3	TGTGCCAGCAGCCCGGACCTAGATACGCAGTATTTT	CASSPDLDTQYF
TRBD1	few	15	TRBV7-2	TRBJ1-1	TGTGCCAGCAGCTGGGAGCAGGGGGCGCGGACTGAAGCTTTCTTT	CASSWEQGARTEAFF
.	few	11	TRBV5-4	TRBJ1-2	TGTGCCGCCTACCAAGAGGGGGGCTACACCTTC	CAAYQEGGYTF
TRBD1	few	16	TRBV10-3	TRBJ1-1	TGTGCCATCAGTGAGAGTTTGGGACAGGGGAACACTGAAGCTTTCTTT	CAISESLGQGNTEAFF
.	.	17	TRBV4-3	TRBJ1-1	TGCGCCAGCAGCCAAGCTCGGTTGCAATGGGGTAACACTGAAGCTTTCTTT	CASSQARLQWGNTEAFF
TRBD2	few	19	TRBV5-1	TRBJ2-3	TGCGCCAGCAGCTTGGGACAAAAGACTAGCGGGAGGGTACCAGATACGCAGTATTTT	CASSLGQKTSGRVPDTQYF
TRBD1	few	16	TRBV25-1	TRBJ2-3	TGTGCCAGCAGTTTTACACAGGGGTTTTATACAGATACGCAGTATTTT	CASSFTQGFYTDTQYF
.	.	15	TRBV19	TRBJ1-6	TGTGCCAGTAGCAATGCGGGAGCCTATAATTCACCCCTCCACTTT	CASSNAGAYNSPLHF
.	.	15	TRBV7-6	TRBJ1-2	TGTGCCAGCAGCTCGGACAGTAATGACAACTATGGCTACACCTTC	CASSSDSNDNYGYTF
TRBD1	.	13	TRBV27	TRBJ2-4	TGTGCCAGCAGTTGGGACAGGGAAAACATTCAGTACTTC	CASSWDRENIQYF
.	few	15	TRBV24-1	TRBJ2-1	TGTGCCACCAGTGATTCACCGGGACCGACCAATGAGCAGTTCTTC	CATSDSPGPTNEQFF
.	.	16	TRBV21-1	TRBJ2-1	TGTGCCAGCAGCAAAGTGGTGAATAGCTCCTACAATGAGCAGTTCTTC	CASSKVVNSSYNEQFF
TRBD2	.	17	TRBV24-1	TRBJ2-1	TGTGCCACCAGTGATTTGCAGGCTAGCGGGAGTTGGGATGAGCAGTTCTTC	CATSDLQASGSWDEQFF
.	many	11	TRBV29-1	TRBJ1-1	TGCAGCGTAGGATCGAACACTGAAGCTTTCTTT	CSVGSNTEAFF
.	.	15	TRBV11-2	TRBJ2-7	TGTGCCAGCAGCTTCCGGGGCGGAATCCTCTACGAGCAGTACTTC	CASSFRGGILYEQYF
TRBD2	few	16	TRBV9	TRBJ2-7	TGTGCCAGCAGTGAAAGACCGGGACTAGCGGGCTACGAGCAGTACTTC	CASSERPGLAGYEQYF
TRBD1	many	14	TRBV20-1	TRBJ2-3	TGCAGTGCAAGACAGGGGGCAGGCGCAGATACGCAGTATTTT	CSARQGAGADTQYF
TRBD2	.	15	TRBV6-5	TRBJ2-7	TGTGCCAGCAGTTCCTCGACTAGCGGGAGGGCCGAGCAGTACTTC	CASSSSTSGRAEQYF
TRBD1	.	16	TRBV5-8	TRBJ1-5	TGTGCCAGCAGCTTGGACGGACAGGGGGCCCATCAGCCCCAGCATTTT	CASSLDGQGAHQPQHF
TRBD1	.	14	TRBV19	TRBJ1-3	TGTGCCACCTCACCCGACAGGGGAGGAAACACCATATATTTT	CATSPDRGGNTIYF
.	few	15	TRBV5-4	TRBJ2-3	TGTGCCAGCAGCTCCAATGGCGTAGCGATGTATACGCAGTATTTT	CASSSNGVAMYTQYF
.	few	14	TRBV6-5	TRBJ2-3	TGTGCCAGCAGTTACGCCGGGAAAACAGATACGCAGTATTTT	CASSYAGKTDTQYF
.	once	15	TRBV18	TRBJ1-3	TGTGCCAGCTCAGCCCCAGGGACCTCTGGAAACACCATATATTTT	CASSAPGTSGNTIYF
TRBD1	few	16	TRBV6-2/TRBV6-3	TRBJ1-1	TGTGCCAGCAGTTACTCGTCAGACAGGGGTGACACTGAAGCTTTCTTT	CASSYSSDRGDTEAFF
.	.	15	TRBV5-6	TRBJ1-5	TGTGCCAGCAGCGCAGGGAGGTTTGGCAATCAGCCCCAGCATTTT	CASSAGRFGNQPQHF
TRBD2	.	16	TRBV19	TRBJ2-1	TGTGCCAGTAGTGTGACTAGCGGGATGAGGGGCAATGAGCAGTTCTTC	CASSVTSGMRGNEQFF
.	many	17	TRBV11-3	TRBJ1-6	TGTGCCAGCAGCTCGAACGGTATAAGCTCCTATAATTCACCCCTCCACTTT	CASSSNGISSYNSPLHF
TRBD2	.	17	TRBV11-2	TRBJ2-3	TGTGCCAGCAGCTTAGGGACTAGCGGGAGTCAACGAGATACGCAGTATTTT	CASSLGTSGSQRDTQYF
TRBD1	.	16	TRBV12-3/TRBV12-4	TRBJ2-3	TGTGCCAGCAGTTTAGGGACAGGGGAGGTCACAGATACGCAGTATTTT	CASSLGTGEVTDTQYF
TRBD2	few	19	TRBV15	TRBJ2-3	TGTGCCACCAGCAGATCCTTCGGGACTAGCGGGAGGACCACAGATACGCAGTATTTT	CATSRSFGTSGRTTDTQYF
.	few	12	TRBV30	TRBJ1-2	TGTGCCTGGGACGGAGCTAACTATGGCTACACCTTC	CAWDGANYGYTF
.	many	16	TRBV3-1	TRBJ1-5	TGTGCCAGCAGCCAAGGGGAGCGAACTAGCAATCAGCCCCAGCATTTT	CASSQGERTSNQPQHF
.	.	13	TRBV4-3	TRBJ1-3	TGCGCCAGCAGCCAAGAATCGGGGCACACCATATATTTT	CASSQESGHTIYF
.	.	15	TRBV9	TRBJ1-1	TGTGCCAGCAGCGTAGATGGGGGGCGGGCCACTGAAGCTTTCTTT	CASSVDGGRATEAFF